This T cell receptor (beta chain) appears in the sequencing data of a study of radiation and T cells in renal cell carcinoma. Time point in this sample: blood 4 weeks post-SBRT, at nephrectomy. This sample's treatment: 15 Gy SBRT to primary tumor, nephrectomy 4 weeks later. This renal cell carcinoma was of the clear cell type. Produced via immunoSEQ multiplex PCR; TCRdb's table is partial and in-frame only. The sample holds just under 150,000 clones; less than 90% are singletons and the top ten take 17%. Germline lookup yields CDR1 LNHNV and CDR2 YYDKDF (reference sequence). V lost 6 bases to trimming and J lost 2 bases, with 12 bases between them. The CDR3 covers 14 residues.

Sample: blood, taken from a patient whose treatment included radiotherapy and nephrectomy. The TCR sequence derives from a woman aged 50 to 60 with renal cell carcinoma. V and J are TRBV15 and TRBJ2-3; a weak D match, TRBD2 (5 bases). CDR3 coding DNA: TGTGCCACCAGGGACTCCCGGGCCACAGATACGCAGTATTTT. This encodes CATRDSRATDTQYF. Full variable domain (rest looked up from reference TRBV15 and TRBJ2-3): DAMVIQNPRYQVTQFGKPVTLSCSQTLNHNVMYWYQQKSSQAPKLLFHYYDKDFNNEADTPDNFQSRRPNTSFCFLDIRSPGLGDTAMYLCATRDSRATDTQYFGPGTRLTVL.